Below, 4 T cell receptor beta chains from the same sample are listed, as sequenced in a study of control samples from healthy donors and cancer patients. Only in-frame clones appear in the TCRdb table, and some are missing; sequencing was by immunoSEQ multiplex PCR. The table includes more than 50,000 clones, approximately 85% detected once. The sequencing input was blood. These receptors all stem from a man in his forties or fifties in good health.

The CDR3 sequence: CASTPGPMTAGRGTIYF. In DNA, the CDR3 is TGCGCCAGCACCCCGGGTCCTATGACGGCCGGTCGGGGCACCATATATTTT. The chain recombines TRBV5-1 with TRBJ1-3, with D uncertain. The CDR3 length is 17 residues. Trimming pared 6 bases from V and 9 bases from J, leaving 28 bases between. Germline V lookup: CDR1 SGHRS, CDR2 YFSETQ.

This clone was detected once. The rearrangement links TRBV6-5 to TRBJ2-7; 10 nucleotides line up with TRBD2. Per the germline V gene, CDR1 is MNHEY and CDR2 is SVGAGI. The CDR3 is made up of 15 amino acids. The J segment lost 0 bases and the V segment lost 6 bases, leaving 5 bases of the junction unmatched. The CDR3 sequence: CASSPGLAVSYEQYF. In DNA form, the CDR3 reads TGTGCCAGCAGCCCAGGACTAGCGGTCTCCTACGAGCAGTACTTC.

The rearrangement uses TRBV6-2 or TRBV6-3 and TRBJ2-7, with 7 bases that match TRBD1. There are 15 residues in the CDR3. The germline V gene encodes CDR1 MNHEY and CDR2 SVGEGT. Trimming cost V 0 bases and J 1 base; bases outside gene matches: 3. CDR3 region: CASSYSGRGSYEQYF. CDR3 in DNA: TGTGCCAGCAGTTACTCTGGCAGGGGGTCCTACGAGCAGTACTTC.

This clone turned up a few times. The rearrangement joins TRBV9 to TRBJ1-5, with 7 bases identical to TRBD1. The CDR3 covers 13 residues. After removal of 2 bases from V and 9 bases from J, the junction contained 5 bases not matched to a gene. Germline CDR1 reads SGDLS; CDR2 reads YYNGEE. The CDR3 DNA follows: TGTGCCAGCAGCGTCCAGGGGGGAGCGCCCCAGCATTTT. It translates to CASSVQGGAPQHF.